Below, 29 T cell receptor beta chains from the same sample are listed, as sequenced in a study of early T cells in non-severe SARS-CoV-2 infection (dated by TCRdb to the early 2020s). The library was prepared using 5' RACE. The sequencing machine was a NextSeq 500. TCRdb redid the processing of the public reads, applying fastp at Q25 and MiXCR, and retained in-frame beta chains. Each record represents a unique CDR3 protein, reported with the most common genes and DNA among its rows. Counted in this sample were some 80,000 distinct CDR3 sequences; around 9.3% of them appeared once. Of the sample, around 8% is held by the ten largest clones. Sequencing used whole blood, obtained at baseline. These receptors were collected from an adult who was a healthcare worker with PCR-confirmed SARS-CoV-2 infection or an uninfected control (not recorded which).

In this sample, this clonotype turned up many times. The rearrangement links TRBV5-1 to TRBJ2-1, with D maybe TRBD2 (5 bases). Germline CDR1 reads SGHRS; CDR2 reads YFSETQ. Between the trimmed V and J ends, which lost 0 bases and 0 bases, there was a span of 10 bases. The CDR3 runs to 16 residues. In nucleotides, the CDR3 is TGCGCCAGCAGCTTGGCCGGGGTCCGCTCCTACAATGAGCAGTTCTTC. Amino acids: CASSLAGVRSYNEQFF.

The chain employs TRBV3-1 and TRBJ1-1, with unresolved D. Germline CDR1 and CDR2: LGHDT and YNNKEL (reference sequence). This CDR3 has 12 amino acids. Trimming left V 0 bases short and J 6 bases short, with 5 bases between. The CDR3, as DNA: TGTGCCAGCAGCCAAGATCGATCTGAAGCTTTCTTT. It translates to CASSQDRSEAFF. Using reference TRBV3-1 and TRBJ1-1 for the parts outside the CDR3, the full variable domain is DTAVSQTPKYLVTQMGNDKSIKCEQNLGHDTMYWYKQDSKKFLKIMFSYNNKELIINETVPNRFSPKSPDKAHLNLHINSLELGDSAVYFCASSQDRSEAFFGQGTRLTVV.

This chain connects TRBV7-9 to TRBJ2-2; TRBD2 aligns across 8 bases. CDR1 SEHNR and CDR2 FQNEAQ come from the germline V gene (reference sequence). V trimming: 3 bases; J trimming: 0 bases; junction bases outside the gene matches: 6. CDR3 length equals 17 residues. The CDR3 DNA is TGTGCCAGCAGCTTTCGCCTAGCGGGCGCGAACACCGGGGAGCTGTTTTTT. As protein: CASSFRLAGANTGELFF. The variable domain in full, completed from reference TRBV7-9 and TRBJ2-2, reads DTGVSQNPRHKITKRGQNVTFRCDPISEHNRLYWYRQTLGQGPEFLTYFQNEAQLEKSRLLSDRFSAERPKGSFSTLEIQRTEQGDSAMYLCASSFRLAGANTGELFFGEGSRLTVL.

A few counts support this clonotype. The chain couples TRBV20-1 to TRBJ1-4; the match to TRBD1 covers 7 bases. There are 15 residues in the CDR3. Germline V gene lookup returns CDR1 DFQATT and CDR2 SNEGSKA (reference sequence). J was trimmed by 4 bases and V by 0 bases; bases with no gene match: 5. CDR3 DNA: TGCAGTGCTAGAGATTCGGCAGGGGGTAATGAAAAACTGTTTTTT. Amino acid sequence: CSARDSAGGNEKLFF.

The genes are TRBV10-3 and TRBJ2-1; perhaps D is TRBD1 or TRBD2 (5 bases each). CDR3 length: 15 residues. The V end lost 6 bases, the J end lost 6 bases, and 18 bases lay between the germline ends. CDR1 and CDR2 (germline): ENHRY, SYGVKD. In nucleotides, the CDR3 is TGTGCCATCAGGCAGGGACCGCAAATCCCCAATGAGCAGTTCTTC. Its protein product is CAIRQGPQIPNEQFF.

DNA of the CDR3: TGTGCCAGCAAACAGGGTAGCACTGAAGCTTTCTTT. As protein: CASKQGSTEAFF. The chain has TRBV12-3 or TRBV12-4 and TRBJ1-1; perhaps TRBD1 as D (6 bases). V was pared by 7 bases and J by 4 bases, with 10 bases between. The CDR3 extends over 12 amino acids.

This clonotype was observed at least ten times. The chain joins TRBV5-8 to TRBJ2-1; D is tentatively TRBD1 or TRBD2 (6 bases each). Germline lookup yields CDR1 SGHTS and CDR2 YDEGEE. Trimming cost V 6 bases and J 4 bases, with 14 bases left between them. The CDR3 consists of 14 residues. CDR3: CASTMRGRYNEQFF. CDR3 nucleotide sequence: TGTGCCAGCACCATGAGGGGGAGGTACAATGAGCAGTTCTTC.

A few counts support this clonotype. V is TRBV20-1 and J is TRBJ2-2; 8 positions match TRBD1. Germline CDR1 is DFQATT and CDR2 is SNEGSKA (reference sequence). The CDR3 spans 14 residues. J lost 0 bases, V lost 6 bases, and 3 bases had no gene match. In nucleotides, the CDR3 is TGCAGTGCCCCGGACAGGGCGAACACCGGGGAGCTGTTTTTT. It encodes CSAPDRANTGELFF.

This clonotype was counted many times. The gene calls are TRBV29-1 and TRBJ1-5; D possibly corresponds to TRBD1 (6 bases). From germline, CDR1 is SQVTM and CDR2 ANQGSEA. The V gene lost 3 bases and the J gene lost 0 bases, with 24 bases spanning the gap. There are 19 residues in the CDR3. The CDR3 spells CSVEVTQGTRILSNQPQHF. The CDR3 DNA follows: TGCAGCGTTGAGGTGACGCAGGGGACGCGGATCCTTAGCAATCAGCCCCAGCATTTT. The full variable domain, rest sourced from reference TRBV29-1 and TRBJ1-5, is SAVISQKPSRDICQRGTSLTIQCQVDSQVTMMFWYRQQPGQSLTLIATANQGSEATYESGFVIDKFPISRPNLTFSTLTVSNMSPEDSSIYLCSVEVTQGTRILSNQPQHFGDGTRLSIL.

This clonotype was seen ten or more times. The rearrangement links TRBV25-1 to TRBJ1-5; D is undetermined. V was clipped by 4 bases and J by 7 bases, with 8 bases between them. This CDR3 comprises 12 residues. Germline values: CDR1 MGHDK, CDR2 SYGVNS. The CDR3 DNA reads as TGTGCCAGCAGTGCTGTGGGGCAGCCCCAGCATTTT. Protein: CASSAVGQPQHF.

This rearrangement joins TRBV6-6 to TRBJ1-1; D gene uncertain. The CDR3 totals 14 residues. The germline V gene has CDR1 MNHNY and CDR2 SVGAGI (reference sequence). V gave up 5 bases and J gave up 3 bases, with 13 bases separating them. CDR3 DNA sequence: TGTGCCAGCAGTGAGAGGAACTGGGACACTGAAGCTTTCTTT. Translation gives CASSERNWDTEAFF.

In this sample, this clonotype turned up many times. The V call is TRBV19, the J call TRBJ1-2; TRBD1 matches at 8 bases. The J segment lost 0 bases and the V segment lost 5 bases, leaving 8 bases of the junction unmatched. Germline CDR1 LNHDA, CDR2 SQIVND (reference sequence). This CDR3 contains 16 residues. The CDR3 loop reads CASSSTGGASNYGYTF. The CDR3 bases are TGTGCCAGTAGTTCAACAGGGGGAGCCTCTAACTATGGCTACACCTTC.

This clonotype was seen a handful of times. The chain employs TRBV4-2 and TRBJ1-1; the D is unclear. The CDR3 length is 14 residues. Looked up from germline, CDR1 is LGHNA and CDR2 is YNFKEQ. Trimming took off 1 base at V and 4 bases at J, with 10 bases between the two ends. The CDR3 spells CASSQVAAITEAFF. The CDR3 coding sequence is TGTGCCAGCAGCCAAGTGGCGGCCATCACTGAAGCTTTCTTT.

This rearrangement joins TRBV13 to TRBJ1-1; D not resolved. Germline loops: CDR1 PRHDT, CDR2 FYEKMQ (reference sequence). This CDR3 is built from 15 residues. Between the trimmed V and J ends, which lost 0 bases and 5 bases, there was a span of 13 bases. CDR3 loop: CASSLGSLARTEAFF. CDR3 in DNA: TGTGCCAGCAGCTTAGGTTCGTTGGCACGTACTGAAGCTTTCTTT.

The chain couples TRBV4-1 to TRBJ2-1, with a weak D call TRBD2 (5 bases). Between the trimmed V and J ends, which lost 4 bases and 10 bases, there was a span of 11 bases. CDR1 is MGHRA and CDR2 is YSYEKL in the germline V gene. CDR3 size: 12 residues. The chain's CDR3 is CASSLASGEQFF. DNA of the CDR3: TGCGCCAGCAGCCTAGCCAGCGGAGAGCAGTTCTTC.

This clonotype came up many times. The rearrangement joins TRBV19 to TRBJ2-7, with D tentatively TRBD2 (6 bases). V lost 5 bases and J lost 7, with 21 bases in between. The V gene's germline CDR1 is LNHDA and CDR2 SQIVND (reference sequence). The CDR3 extends over 15 amino acids. The CDR3 nucleotides are TGTGCCAGTAGTGCGCTAGAGGGAGGCTCTCGGGAGCAGTACTTC. It translates to CASSALEGGSREQYF.

The chain uses TRBV28 and TRBJ1-4, with D perhaps TRBD1 (6 bases). Germline CDR1 is MDHEN and CDR2 is SYDVKM. V was cut by 6 bases and J by 8 bases, with 19 bases left in between. The CDR3 is 15 residues long. The CDR3 here is CASRGMGGEGEKLFF. The CDR3 nucleotides are TGTGCCAGCAGAGGAATGGGGGGCGAGGGCGAAAAACTGTTTTTT.

Details on this clonotype: It may be a read error: a sequence one base away is much more abundant. This chain joins TRBV28 and TRBJ2-2; no clear D gene. V lost 2 bases and J lost 4, with 2 bases in between. The CDR3 is made up of 12 amino acids. Per the germline V gene, CDR1 is MDHEN and CDR2 is SYDVKM. In DNA form, the CDR3 reads TGTGCCAGCAGTTTAACCACCGGGGAGCTGTTTTTT. This codes for CASSLTTGELFF.

This clonotype was observed a handful of times. The rearrangement joins TRBV5-1 to TRBJ2-5; 11 bases are shared with TRBD2. CDR3 length: 16 residues. Germline V gene data show CDR1 as SGHRS and CDR2 as YFSETQ. V dropped 2 bases and J dropped 2; count of bases not matched to a gene: 5. The CDR3 region has the DNA TGCGCCAGCAGCTTCACCGGGACTAGCGGTCAAGAGACCCAGTACTTC. It specifies CASSFTGTSGQETQYF.

This chain uses TRBV5-1 with TRBJ2-4; TRBD1 aligns across 8 bases. Germline V gene data show CDR1 as SGHRS and CDR2 as YFSETQ. Trimming removed 4 bases from V and 5 bases from J; junction bases left unmatched: 5. The CDR3 spans 14 residues. The CDR3 DNA is TGCGCCAGCAGCCTGACAGGGGACCAAAACATTCAGTACTTC. Protein: CASSLTGDQNIQYF. The full variable domain, completed using reference TRBV5-1 and TRBJ2-4, is KAGVTQTPRYLIKTRGQQVTLSCSPISGHRSVSWYQQTPGQGLQFLFEYFSETQRNKGNFPGRFSGRQFSNSRSEMNVSTLELGDSALYLCASSLTGDQNIQYFGAGTRLSVL.

The rearrangement links TRBV25-1 to TRBJ1-2, with 7 bases matching TRBD1. There are 13 residues in the CDR3. After removal of 2 bases from V and 8 bases from J, the junction contained 5 bases not matched to a gene. Germline V gene sequence: CDR1 MGHDK, CDR2 SYGVNS. The CDR3 sequence: CASSEGAGGGYTF. As DNA, the CDR3 is TGTGCCAGCAGTGAAGGCGCAGGGGGAGGCTACACCTTC.

This clonotype was picked up many times. V usage is TRBV12-3 or TRBV12-4 and J usage is TRBJ1-5; tentatively, D is TRBD1 (5 bases). V lost 3 bases, J lost 0 bases, and 9 bases lay in between. The CDR3 has 15 amino acids. CDR3 in DNA: TGTGCCAGCAGTTTGGGGGGTAATAGCAATCAGCCCCAGCATTTT. It translates to CASSLGGNSNQPQHF.

This clonotype was recorded a few times. The rearrangement uses TRBV10-3 and TRBJ2-1; D remains unclear. Trimming left V 9 bases short and J 5 bases short, with 17 bases between. Germline V CDR1 and CDR2: ENHRY, SYGVKD. This CDR3 has 14 amino acids. The CDR3 coding sequence is TGTGCCATACGAGACCGATACCAGAACAATGAGCAGTTCTTC. It encodes CAIRDRYQNNEQFF.

V and J are TRBV5-1 and TRBJ2-1; D perhaps matches TRBD2 (5 bases). The CDR3 runs to 17 residues. Trimming took off 3 bases at V and 0 bases at J, with 16 bases between the two ends. CDR1 is SGHRS and CDR2 is YFSETQ in the germline V gene. The CDR3 here is CASSSPADLSSYNEQFF. CDR3 nucleotide sequence: TGCGCCAGCAGCTCCCCAGCGGACCTGAGCTCCTACAATGAGCAGTTCTTC.

The rearrangement joins TRBV30 to TRBJ2-1; weak D call: TRBD2 (5 bases). There are 15 residues in the CDR3. V lost 4 bases to trimming and J lost 1 base, with 14 bases between them. The germline V gene has CDR1 GTSNPN and CDR2 SVGIG (reference sequence). CDR3 residues: CAWTLDFLSYNEQFF. CDR3 DNA: TGTGCCTGGACCCTGGACTTCTTGTCCTACAATGAGCAGTTCTTC.

The V gene is TRBV28, the J gene TRBJ1-2; 9 positions agree with TRBD1. V lost 1 base and J lost 8; bases outside the gene matches: 5. CDR3 size: 14 residues. Germline values: CDR1 MDHEN, CDR2 SYDVKM. The CDR3 region has the DNA TGTGCCAGCAGTTTATTGGGACAGGGCCAGGGCTACACCTTC. It yields the protein CASSLLGQGQGYTF.

This clonotype was recorded a few times. The chain is built from TRBV20-1 and TRBJ1-2; D might be TRBD1 (6 bases). V was trimmed by 2 bases and J by 4 bases, leaving 17 bases between them. CDR3 length: 15 residues. Per germline, CDR1 DFQATT and CDR2 SNEGSKA (reference sequence). CDR3 region: CSARTSTGTGYGYTF. The CDR3 DNA is TGCAGTGCTAGAACGTCGACAGGAACGGGCTATGGCTACACCTTC.

The chain uses TRBV7-2 and TRBJ2-4; D is uncertain. V was trimmed by 1 base and J by 5 bases, leaving 3 bases between them. CDR1 is SGHTA, CDR2 FQGNSA, per germline. CDR3 size: 12 residues. The CDR3 reads CASSLVENIQYF. CDR3 sequence (DNA): TGTGCCAGCAGCTTAGTTGAAAACATTCAGTACTTC.

The chain is built from TRBV28 and TRBJ2-1; D gene ambiguous. The V gene's germline CDR1 is MDHEN and CDR2 SYDVKM. There are 16 residues in the CDR3. V shed 3 bases and J shed 6 bases, with 18 bases lying between them. CDR3 sequence reads: CASSFFHSPYGNEQFF. The CDR3 DNA follows: TGTGCCAGCAGTTTCTTCCATAGCCCTTATGGCAATGAGCAGTTCTTC.